Listed below are T cell receptor beta chains from one sample, sequenced in a study of long-term antiretroviral therapy in people with HIV. Sequenced by immunoSEQ multiplex PCR; TCRdb stores in-frame clones only, minus some. Of approximately 22,000 clones listed, about 85% were seen once; the top ten hold 3.4%. The sequencing used unsorted PBMCs, collected 1.9 years after starting antiretroviral therapy. These receptors all come from a woman aged 50 to 60 with HIV. The CDR3 runs from the conserved cysteine through the conserved F or W. The D gene is left open where the match is weak. Only some rows state a clone size, as once, few, many or a class for expanded clones.

clone_size d_call j_call v_call cdr3_aa cdr3_nt
NA TRBD2 TRBJ2-7 TRBV4-1 CASSQVFRTSGGVRYEQYF TGCGCCAGCAGCCAAGTATTTAGGACTAGCGGGGGGGTGAGATACGAGCAGTACTTC
NA TRBD1 TRBJ2-1 TRBV19 CASSAGTGVLNEQFF TGTGCCAGTAGTGCCGGGACAGGGGTCCTCAATGAGCAGTTCTTC
NA NA TRBJ2-2 TRBV27 CASSPPRDTGELFF TGTGCCAGCAGTCCCCCCCGGGACACCGGGGAGCTGTTTTTT
few TRBD1 TRBJ1-5 TRBV4-1 CASSLEDRGGNQPQHF TGCGCCAGCAGCCTGGAAGACAGGGGGGGAAATCAGCCCCAGCATTTT
medium-sized NA TRBJ1-6 TRBV6-6 CASSYGNNSPLHF TGTGCCAGCTCCTATGGAAATAATTCACCCCTCCACTTT
NA NA TRBJ2-7 TRBV5-5 CASSLSGIYEQYF TGTGCCAGCAGCTTGTCGGGGATCTACGAGCAGTACTTC
NA NA TRBJ2-3 TRBV7-8 CASSYPGSSGSTDTQYF TGTGCCAGCAGCTACCCCGGCAGCTCGGGTAGCACAGATACGCAGTATTTT
NA NA TRBJ1-2 TRBV20-1 CSARTPSGYTF TGCAGTGCTCGTACACCGTCTGGCTACACCTTC
NA TRBD2 TRBJ2-2 TRBV4-3 CASSQEFGGVGTGELFF TGCGCCAGCAGCCAAGAATTCGGGGGGGTGGGGACCGGGGAGCTGTTTTTT
NA NA TRBJ1-2 TRBV30 CAWSVRRNYGYTF TGTGCCTGGAGTGTCCGAAGGAACTATGGCTACACCTTC
NA TRBD1 TRBJ2-7 TRBV27 CASSHGQGVPHLYEQYF TGTGCCAGCAGTCATGGACAGGGGGTCCCCCACTTGTACGAGCAGTACTTC
NA NA TRBJ1-1 TRBV28 CASSQRRGTEAFF TGTGCCAGCAGTCAGAGGAGGGGGACTGAAGCTTTCTTT
NA NA TRBJ2-1 TRBV27 CASKIQVSYNEQFF TGTGCCAGCAAAATACAAGTCTCCTACAATGAGCAGTTCTTC
NA TRBD1 TRBJ1-6 TRBV10-1 CASSGQAGSPLHF TGCGCCAGCTCCGGACAGGCGGGGTCACCCCTCCACTTT
NA TRBD1 TRBJ1-4 TRBV2 CASSGGQGRNEKLFF TGTGCCAGCAGCGGCGGACAGGGACGGAATGAAAAACTGTTTTTT
NA NA TRBJ2-1 TRBV6-5 CASSYSRNEQFF TGTGCCAGCAGTTACTCCCGCAATGAGCAGTTCTTC
NA NA TRBJ1-1 TRBV5-1 CASSLNSLNTEAFF TGCGCCAGCAGCTTGAACTCTCTGAACACTGAAGCTTTCTTT
NA NA TRBJ2-1 TRBV4-2 CASSPSEGGTYNEQFF TGTGCCAGCAGTCCCAGTGAAGGGGGAACCTACAATGAGCAGTTCTTC
NA TRBD1 TRBJ1-4 TRBV7-8 CASSLSDTGGNEKLFF TGTGCCAGCAGCCTATCGGATACAGGGGGTAATGAAAAACTGTTTTTT
once TRBD1 TRBJ1-1 TRBV4-1 CASSQSGTGLNTEAFF TGCGCCAGCAGCCAATCCGGGACAGGGCTGAACACTGAAGCTTTCTTT
once TRBD2 TRBJ2-1 TRBV5-1 CASSLATTSAYNEQFF TGCGCCAGCAGCTTGGCCACGACTAGCGCCTACAATGAGCAGTTCTTC
NA NA TRBJ1-1 TRBV4-1 CASSQERGEAFF TGCGCCAGCAGCCAAGAGAGGGGAGAAGCTTTCTTT
NA NA TRBJ1-4 TRBV9 CASSAGLQATNEKLFF TGTGCCAGCAGCGCAGGATTACAGGCAACTAATGAAAAACTGTTTTTT
once NA TRBJ1-4 TRBV18 CASSPSDEKLFF TGTGCCAGCTCACCGTCGGATGAAAAACTGTTTTTT
NA NA TRBJ2-1 TRBV7-2 CASSPGTHNEQFF TGTGCCAGCAGCCCGGGGACTCACAATGAGCAGTTCTTC
NA TRBD2 TRBJ2-1 TRBV5-1 CASSLGLAGGWDNEQFF TGCGCCAGCAGCTTGGGGCTAGCGGGGGGGTGGGACAATGAGCAGTTCTTC
NA NA TRBJ2-3 TRBV7-9 CASSPPRGRADTQYF TGTGCCAGCAGCCCCCCCAGGGGGAGGGCAGATACGCAGTATTTT
NA TRBD2 TRBJ2-5 TRBV29-1 CSVEVGGVETQYF TGCAGCGTTGAAGTGGGGGGGGTGGAGACCCAGTACTTC
NA NA TRBJ1-1 TRBV7-9 CASRGREGMNTEAFF TGTGCCAGCAGGGGCAGGGAGGGCATGAACACTGAAGCTTTCTTT
once TRBD1 TRBJ2-5 TRBV14 CASSRDRNQETQYF TGTGCCAGCAGCAGGGACAGGAACCAAGAGACCCAGTACTTC
NA TRBD1 TRBJ1-3 TRBV30 CAWRQGDTIYF TGTGCCTGGAGACAGGGGGACACCATATATTTT
once TRBD1 TRBJ1-2 TRBV30 CAWSQFRGRGNYGYTF TGTGCCTGGAGTCAATTCAGGGGGCGAGGAAACTATGGCTACACCTTC
NA NA TRBJ2-5 TRBV6-5 CASSYSRRASTETQYF TGTGCCAGCAGTTACTCTCGGAGGGCTAGCACAGAGACCCAGTACTTC
NA NA TRBJ1-3 TRBV9 CASSVAFQVSSGNTIYF TGTGCCAGCAGCGTAGCTTTTCAGGTCAGCTCTGGAAACACCATATATTTT
NA TRBD2 TRBJ2-7 TRBV19 CASSGSGGEQYF TGTGCCAGTAGTGGATCCGGGGGGGAGCAGTACTTC
NA NA TRBJ2-3 TRBV7-2 CASSRSPSDTQYF TGTGCCAGCAGCCGATCTCCATCAGATACGCAGTATTTT
NA NA TRBJ2-2 TRBV5-1 CASSPGSSGELFF TGCGCCAGCAGCCCGGGAAGCTCCGGGGAGCTGTTTTTT
NA NA TRBJ2-7 TRBV9 CASSVDWISEGEQYF TGTGCCAGCAGCGTAGACTGGATTTCGGAGGGGGAGCAGTACTTC
NA NA TRBJ1-1 TRBV5-6 CASRDRYRGGTEAFF TGTGCCAGCCGCGACAGGTACCGAGGCGGCACTGAAGCTTTCTTT
NA TRBD2 TRBJ2-7 TRBV7-9 CASGGGDLKYEQYF TGTGCCAGCGGCGGGGGGGACTTGAAGTACGAGCAGTACTTC
NA NA TRBJ1-1 TRBV5-6 CASNYLESFDTEAFF TGTGCCAGCAATTATCTTGAGAGTTTCGACACTGAAGCTTTCTTT
NA NA TRBJ2-1 TRBV7-9 CASSLVGNEQFF TGTGCCAGCAGCTTAGTGGGAAATGAGCAGTTCTTC